The 27 T cell receptor beta chains below were found in one sample sequenced in a study of shared clonotypes between healthy human individuals. Profiled with immunoSEQ multiplex PCR; TCRdb holds only in-frame clones, not every one. The sample records millions of clones, approximately 93% being singletons. Sequenced: naive CD4+ T cells from PBMCs. Subset here: CD45RA+ positively selected. These receptors all stem from a man aged 18 to 30 in good health. Some clones in this sample may be carry-over from other donors' samples.

The rearrangement links TRBV28 to TRBJ2-7; a weak D match, TRBD1 (6 bases). V was clipped by 3 bases and J by 2 bases, with 11 bases between them. Germline assignment: CDR1 MDHEN and CDR2 SYDVKM. The CDR3 runs to 14 residues. CDR3 sequence: CASSFNGGPYEQYF. The DNA of the CDR3 is TGTGCCAGCAGTTTTAATGGGGGCCCCTACGAGCAGTACTTC. The variable domain in full, with the rest retrieved from reference TRBV28 and TRBJ2-7, is DVKVTQSSRYLVKRTGEKVFLECVQDMDHENMFWYRQDPGLGLRLIYFSYDVKMKEKGDIPEGYSVSREKKERFSLILESASTNQTSMYLCASSFNGGPYEQYFGPGTRLTVT.

The chain uses TRBV6-1 and TRBJ2-1, with TRBD2 as a possible D gene (7 bases). Germline CDR1 and CDR2: MNHNS and SASEGT. This CDR3 contains 15 residues. V was clipped by 6 bases and J by 7 bases, with 19 bases between them. CDR3 region: CASRITGRGSNEQFF. For the CDR3, the DNA is TGTGCCAGCAGAATAACAGGGAGGGGGTCGAATGAGCAGTTCTTC.

This chain joins TRBV6-1 and TRBJ1-2, with unresolved D. V dropped 2 bases and J dropped 4 bases, with 8 bases sitting between them. The germline V gene has CDR1 MNHNS and CDR2 SASEGT. The CDR3 runs to 13 residues. CDR3 bases: TGTGCCAGCAGTGAACGAACCCCCTATGGCTACACCTTC. Translating it yields CASSERTPYGYTF.

V gene TRBV28 combines with J gene TRBJ2-5, with unresolved D. V lost 3 bases, J lost 6 bases, and 11 bases lay in between. The CDR3 is 13 amino acids. CDR1 and CDR2 (germline): MDHEN, SYDVKM. CDR3 amino acids: CASSFVRVQTQYF. The CDR3 DNA reads as TGTGCCAGCAGTTTTGTTAGGGTTCAGACCCAGTACTTC.

This clone was counted once. V usage is TRBV28 and J usage is TRBJ2-7; TRBD1 matches at 7 bases. CDR1 MDHEN and CDR2 SYDVKM come from the germline V gene. The length of the CDR3 is 16 residues. The V segment lost 5 bases and the J segment 0 bases; nucleotides outside the gene matches: 10. The CDR3 DNA reads TGTGCCAGCAGTCCCTCGGGACAGCCACACTCCTACGAGCAGTACTTC. Its protein is CASSPSGQPHSYEQYF.

The chain uses TRBV6-1 and TRBJ2-7; the match to TRBD1 covers 11 bases. This CDR3 region has 14 residues. Germline V gene data show CDR1 as MNHNS and CDR2 as SASEGT. After removal of 7 bases from V and 5 bases from J, the junction contained 7 bases not matched to a gene. The DNA of the CDR3 is TGTGCCAGCAATTTGGACAGGGGGCTGGACGAGCAGTACTTC. Translation: CASNLDRGLDEQYF.

The gene calls are TRBV27 and TRBJ1-1, with 10 bases identical to TRBD1. V was pared by 6 bases and J by 12 bases, with 7 bases of the junction left unmatched. The germline CDR1 and CDR2 sequences are MNHEY and SMNVEV (reference sequence). The CDR3 contains 12 residues. The CDR3 sequence is CASRPTGGEPFF. The CDR3 nucleotides are TGTGCCAGCAGACCGACAGGGGGCGAACCTTTCTTT.

This clone appeared a single time. V and J are TRBV5-1 and TRBJ1-2; 10 bases are shared with TRBD1. CDR3 length: 17 residues. CDR1 and CDR2 from the germline V gene are SGHRS and YFSETQ. J lost 0 bases, V lost 1 base, and 6 bases had no gene match. The DNA of the CDR3 is TGCGCCAGCAGCTTGCGGGCAGGACAGGGGGCTAACTATGGCTACACCTTC. It encodes CASSLRAGQGANYGYTF.

This chain uses TRBV30 with TRBJ2-7; possibly TRBD2 for D (6 bases). This CDR3 region has 14 residues. V gave up 4 bases and J gave up 12 bases, with 25 bases separating them. Germline values: CDR1 GTSNPN, CDR2 SVGIG (reference sequence). The CDR3 DNA is TGTGCCTGGAATACGGATATACTGGGACTCGAGGCGTACTTC. Residues: CAWNTDILGLEAYF.

V gene TRBV10-3 combines with J gene TRBJ1-1, with 7 bases fitting TRBD1. The length of the CDR3 is 15 residues. With V trimmed by 6 bases and J by 1 base, 8 bases remained unmatched. Looked up from germline, CDR1 is ENHRY and CDR2 is SYGVKD. For the CDR3, the DNA is TGTGCCATCAGATCCGGGACAGCTCCGAACACTGAAGCTTTCTTT. This encodes CAIRSGTAPNTEAFF.

The chain couples TRBV18 to TRBJ2-4; D ambiguous. Deletions cut 1 base from V and 5 bases from J, with 9 bases between. Germline CDR1 KGHSH, CDR2 LQKENI. This CDR3 comprises 14 residues. The CDR3 sequence: CASSPLVSENIQYF. The CDR3 nucleotides are TGTGCCAGCTCACCACTAGTGAGCGAAAACATTCAGTACTTC.

The rearrangement joins TRBV10-1 to TRBJ1-1; 8 bases align to TRBD1. CDR3 size: 18 residues. Germline V gene lookup returns CDR1 WNHNN and CDR2 SYGVQD (reference sequence). The V gene end was trimmed by 10 bases and the J gene end by 5 bases; junction bases not matched to a gene: 24. The CDR3 sequence is CATTHRERQGCTRTEAFF. Here the CDR3 DNA reads TGCGCCACCACTCACCGGGAGAGACAGGGGTGTACGAGAACTGAAGCTTTCTTT.

The chain links TRBV7-2 to TRBJ1-5; unclear D gene. Deletions cut 5 bases from V and 0 bases from J, with 11 bases between. CDR3 length equals 15 residues. CDR1 is SGHTA and CDR2 is FQGNSA in the germline V gene. CDR3 bases: TGTGCCAGCAGCCCACGGGCGGGTAGCAATCAGCCCCAGCATTTT. Translated, it gives CASSPRAGSNQPQHF.

As for this clone: At one end, the junction sequence differs from germline, possibly due to a read error. The rearrangement uses TRBV10-3 and TRBJ1-3; 8 nucleotides line up with TRBD1. Per germline, CDR1 ENHRY and CDR2 SYGVKD. The CDR3 loop spans 14 amino acids. The CDR3 DNA sequence: TGTACCATCACCGCCGTGGCAGGGGGCAACACCATATATTTT. It translates to CTITAVAGGNTIYF.

This rearrangement joins TRBV20-1 to TRBJ2-5; 8 bases fit TRBD2. The CDR3 loop spans 11 amino acids. V shed 6 bases, J shed 5 bases, and the junction held 2 bases outside the gene matches. CDR1 DFQATT and CDR2 SNEGSKA come from the germline V gene (reference sequence). CDR3: CSALAGETQYF. CDR3 nucleotide sequence: TGCAGTGCATTAGCGGGGGAGACCCAGTACTTC.

V is TRBV28 and J is TRBJ2-7; 11 bases agree with TRBD2. J gave up 4 bases and V 6 bases, and 8 bases lay outside the gene matches. Germline lookup yields CDR1 MDHEN and CDR2 SYDVKM. The CDR3 loop spans 15 amino acids. The CDR3 DNA sequence: TGTGCCAGCAGCTCGATCGGACTAGCGGGTTACGAGCAGTACTTC. Translating it yields CASSSIGLAGYEQYF.

This sequence joins TRBV5-1 and TRBJ1-5, with TRBD1 as a possible D gene (6 bases). Germline V gene sequence: CDR1 SGHRS, CDR2 YFSETQ. This CDR3 has 15 amino acids. V was clipped by 5 bases and J by 0 bases, with 12 bases between them. CDR3 residues: CASSSIGGSNQPQHF. The CDR3 bases are TGCGCCAGCAGTTCTATAGGGGGTAGCAATCAGCCCCAGCATTTT.

To note about this clone: This specimen includes other DNA sequences encoding the same CDR3. V gene TRBV28 combines with J gene TRBJ1-2; D unresolved. Trimming removed 5 bases from V and 5 bases from J, with 6 bases in between. Germline V gives CDR1 MDHEN, CDR2 SYDVKM. The CDR3 is 11 residues long. CDR3 bases: TGTGCCAGCAGTCAAAATTATGGCTACACCTTC. It translates to CASSQNYGYTF.

The gene calls are TRBV2 and TRBJ1-1, with 7 bases lining up with TRBD1. V was clipped by 6 bases and J by 2 bases; unmatched bases: 3. The CDR3 extends over 13 amino acids. CDR1 and CDR2 from the germline V gene are SNHLY and FYNNEI. CDR3 residues: CASRGQYNTEAFF. The CDR3, as DNA: TGTGCCAGCAGGGGACAGTACAACACTGAAGCTTTCTTT.

The chain carries TRBV4-1 and TRBJ2-7; the match to TRBD2 covers 9 bases. The V and J ends lost 4 bases and 0 bases, in that order; junction bases with no gene match: 7. Germline loops: CDR1 MGHRA, CDR2 YSYEKL. The CDR3 covers 16 residues. CDR3 loop: CASSPVLAGSSYEQYF. In DNA form, the CDR3 reads TGCGCCAGCAGCCCTGTTCTAGCGGGGAGCTCCTACGAGCAGTACTTC.

The count of this clone is one. The CDR3: CASTTGTGPYEQYF. Here the CDR3 DNA reads TGCGCCAGCACCACCGGGACAGGGCCCTACGAGCAGTACTTC. This rearrangement joins TRBV5-1 to TRBJ2-7, with 9 bases aligning to TRBD1. V lost 6 bases to trimming and J lost 2 bases; unmatched junction nucleotides: 6. This CDR3 comprises 14 residues. CDR1 is SGHRS and CDR2 is YFSETQ in the germline V gene.

The rearrangement links TRBV30 to TRBJ2-7, with TRBD1 matching 7 bases. CDR1 GTSNPN and CDR2 SVGIG come from the germline V gene (reference sequence). J gave up 5 bases and V 1 base, and 5 bases lay outside the gene matches. CDR3 length: 13 amino acids. DNA of the CDR3: TGTGCCTGGAGTGACCAGGGGGACCACGAGCAGTACTTC. This gives the protein CAWSDQGDHEQYF.

The gene calls are TRBV5-6 and TRBJ1-1; tentatively, D is TRBD1 (5 bases). CDR3 length: 16 amino acids. Germline V gene sequence: CDR1 SGHDT, CDR2 YYEEEE. Trimming pared 0 bases from V and 2 bases from J, leaving 14 bases between. CDR3: CASSLVGALLNTEAFF. Here the CDR3 DNA reads TGTGCCAGCAGCTTGGTCGGGGCCTTATTAAACACTGAAGCTTTCTTT. Using reference TRBV5-6 and TRBJ1-1 for the parts outside the CDR3, the full variable domain is DAGVTQSPTHLIKTRGQQVTLRCSPKSGHDTVSWYQQALGQGPQFIFQYYEEEERQRGNFPDRFSGHQFPNYSSELNVNALLLGDSALYLCASSLVGALLNTEAFFGQGTRLTVV.

The V call is TRBV10-3, the J call TRBJ1-1; no reliable D call. Trimming left V 4 bases short and J 1 base short, with 4 bases between. The CDR3 is made up of 12 amino acids. Germline loops: CDR1 ENHRY, CDR2 SYGVKD. The CDR3 sequence: CAISGQNTEAFF. CDR3 nucleotide sequence: TGTGCCATCAGTGGACAGAACACTGAAGCTTTCTTT.

The V gene is TRBV2, the J gene TRBJ2-7; D is unresolved. V shed 5 bases and J shed 3 bases, with 8 bases lying between them. The CDR3 is 12 residues long. Per the germline V gene, CDR1 is SNHLY and CDR2 is FYNNEI. The chain's CDR3 is CASSLSGYEQYF. The CDR3 nucleotides read TGTGCCAGCAGTCTCAGTGGCTACGAGCAGTACTTC.

The chain combines TRBV6-5 with TRBJ1-2; D is uncertain. V lost 4 bases to trimming and J lost 3 bases, with 12 bases between them. The germline gives CDR1 MNHEY, CDR2 SVGAGI. This CDR3 is 14 amino acids long. CDR3 coding DNA: TGTGCCAGCAGTTTTAGGAGGGAGGACTATGGCTACACCTTC. This codes for CASSFRREDYGYTF.

This chain joins TRBV5-1 and TRBJ2-1, with D tentatively TRBD1 or TRBD2 (7 bases each). Germline V gene data show CDR1 as SGHRS and CDR2 as YFSETQ. Trimming removed 2 bases at V and 15 bases at J, with 18 bases between. The CDR3 is 13 residues long. The CDR3 DNA sequence: TGCGCCAGCAGCTTCGATACAGGGGAGGGGCGGTTCTTC. It is translated as CASSFDTGEGRFF.